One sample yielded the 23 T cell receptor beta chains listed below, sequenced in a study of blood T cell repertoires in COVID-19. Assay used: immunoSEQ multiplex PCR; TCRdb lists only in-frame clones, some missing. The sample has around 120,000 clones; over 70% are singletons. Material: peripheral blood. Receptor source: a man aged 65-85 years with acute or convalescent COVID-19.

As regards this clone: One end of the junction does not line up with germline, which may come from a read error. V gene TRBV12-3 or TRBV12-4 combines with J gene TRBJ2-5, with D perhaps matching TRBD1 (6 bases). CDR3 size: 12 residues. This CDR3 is CASSFVTTGMHF. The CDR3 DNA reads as TGTGCCAGCAGTTTCGTAACGACAGGAATGCACTTC.

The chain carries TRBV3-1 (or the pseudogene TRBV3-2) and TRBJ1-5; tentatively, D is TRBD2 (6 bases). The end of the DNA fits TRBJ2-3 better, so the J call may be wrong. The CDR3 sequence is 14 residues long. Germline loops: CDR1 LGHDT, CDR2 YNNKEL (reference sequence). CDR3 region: CASSQGGARQPQYF. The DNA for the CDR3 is TGTGCCAGCAGCCAAGGCGGGGCTAGGCAGCCCCAGTATTTT.

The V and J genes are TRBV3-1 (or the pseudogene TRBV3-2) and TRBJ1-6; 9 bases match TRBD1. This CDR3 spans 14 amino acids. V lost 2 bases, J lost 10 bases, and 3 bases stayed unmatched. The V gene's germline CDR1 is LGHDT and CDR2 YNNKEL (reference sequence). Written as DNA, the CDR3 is TGTGCCAGCAGCCAATGGACAGGGGTCTCACCCCTCCACTTT. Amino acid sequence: CASSQWTGVSPLHF.

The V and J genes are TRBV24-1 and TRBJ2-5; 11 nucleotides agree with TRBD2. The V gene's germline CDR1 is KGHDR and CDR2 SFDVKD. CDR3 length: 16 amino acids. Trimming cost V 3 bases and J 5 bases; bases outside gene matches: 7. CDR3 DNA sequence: TGTGCCACCAGTGATCGGGGACTAGCGGAGGGTGAGACCCAGTACTTC. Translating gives CATSDRGLAEGETQYF.

CDR3 protein: CASSQGIGELFF. CDR3 sequence (DNA): TGTGCCAGCAGCCAGGGCATCGGGGAGCTGTTTTTT. V and J are TRBV7-9 and TRBJ2-2; possible D gene TRBD1, 5 bases. Germline values: CDR1 SEHNR, CDR2 FQNEAQ (reference sequence). V lost 5 bases, J lost 7 bases, and 8 bases lay in between. The CDR3 is made up of 12 amino acids.

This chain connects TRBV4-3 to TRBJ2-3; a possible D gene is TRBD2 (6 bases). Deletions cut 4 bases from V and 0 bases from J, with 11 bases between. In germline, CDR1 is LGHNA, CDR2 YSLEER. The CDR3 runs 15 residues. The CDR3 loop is CASSPAGTSTDTQYF. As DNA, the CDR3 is TGCGCCAGCAGCCCAGCGGGCACTAGCACAGATACGCAGTATTTT.

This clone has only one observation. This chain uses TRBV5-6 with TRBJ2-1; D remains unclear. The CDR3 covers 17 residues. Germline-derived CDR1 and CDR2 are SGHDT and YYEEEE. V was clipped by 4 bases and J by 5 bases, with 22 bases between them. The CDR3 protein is CASSHKNGNPGDNEQFF. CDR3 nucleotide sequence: TGTGCCAGCAGCCACAAAAACGGCAACCCAGGTGACAATGAGCAGTTCTTC.

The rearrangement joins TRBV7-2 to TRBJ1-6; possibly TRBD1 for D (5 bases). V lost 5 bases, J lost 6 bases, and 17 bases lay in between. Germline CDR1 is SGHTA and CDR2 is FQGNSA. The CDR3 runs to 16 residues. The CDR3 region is CASSPSLGQSNSPLHF. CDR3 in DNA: TGTGCCAGCAGCCCATCCTTGGGGCAGTCTAATTCACCCCTCCACTTT.

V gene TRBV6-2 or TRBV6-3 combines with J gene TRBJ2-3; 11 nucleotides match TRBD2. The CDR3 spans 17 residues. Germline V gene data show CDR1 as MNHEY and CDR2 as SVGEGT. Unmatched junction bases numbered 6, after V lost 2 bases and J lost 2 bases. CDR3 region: CASSYGGLAESTDTQYF. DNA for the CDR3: TGTGCCAGCAGTTACGGGGGACTAGCGGAATCCACAGATACGCAGTATTTT.

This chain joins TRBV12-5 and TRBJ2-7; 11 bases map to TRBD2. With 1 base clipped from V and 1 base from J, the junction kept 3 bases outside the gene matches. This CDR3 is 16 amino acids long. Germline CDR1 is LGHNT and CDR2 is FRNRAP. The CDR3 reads CASGLGGTSGSYEQYF. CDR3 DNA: TGTGCTAGTGGTTTGGGGGGGACTAGCGGTTCCTACGAGCAGTACTTC.

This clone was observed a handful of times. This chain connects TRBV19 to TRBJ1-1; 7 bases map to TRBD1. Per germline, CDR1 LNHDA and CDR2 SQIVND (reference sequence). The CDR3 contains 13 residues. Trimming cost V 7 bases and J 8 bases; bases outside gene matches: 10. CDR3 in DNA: TGTGCCAGTACTCTCCGGGACAGCCGAGAAGCTTTCTTT. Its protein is CASTLRDSREAFF. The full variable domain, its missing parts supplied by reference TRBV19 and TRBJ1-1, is DGGITQSPKYLFRKEGQNVTLSCEQNLNHDAMYWYRQDPGQGLRLIYYSQIVNDFQKGDIAEGYSVSREKKESFPLTVTSAQKNPTAFYLCASTLRDSREAFFGQGTRLTVV.

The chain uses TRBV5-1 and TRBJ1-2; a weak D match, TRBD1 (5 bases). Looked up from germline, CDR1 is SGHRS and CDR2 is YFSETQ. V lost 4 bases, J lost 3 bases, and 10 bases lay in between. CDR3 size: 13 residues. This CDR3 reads CASSPGGDYGYTF. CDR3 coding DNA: TGCGCCAGCAGCCCTGGGGGGGACTATGGCTACACCTTC. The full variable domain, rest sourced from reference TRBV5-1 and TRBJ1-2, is KAGVTQTPRYLIKTRGQQVTLSCSPISGHRSVSWYQQTPGQGLQFLFEYFSETQRNKGNFPGRFSGRQFSNSRSEMNVSTLELGDSALYLCASSPGGDYGYTFGSGTRLTVV.

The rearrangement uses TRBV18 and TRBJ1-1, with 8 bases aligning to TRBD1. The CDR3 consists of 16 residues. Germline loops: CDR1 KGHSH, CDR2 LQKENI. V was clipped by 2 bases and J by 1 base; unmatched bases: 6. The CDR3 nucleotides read TGTGCCAGCTCACCAAGGACAGGGCGGGGGAACACTGAAGCTTTCTTT. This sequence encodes CASSPRTGRGNTEAFF.

CDR3 in amino acids: CASSYESPNTGELFF. In DNA form, the CDR3 reads TGTGCCAGCAGTTACGAGTCACCGAACACCGGGGAGCTGTTTTTT. V is TRBV6-2 or TRBV6-3 and J is TRBJ2-2; D is uncertain. Germline V gives CDR1 MNHEY, CDR2 SVGEGT. This CDR3 is built from 15 residues. V lost 2 bases and J 0 bases, leaving 7 bases between the germline ends.

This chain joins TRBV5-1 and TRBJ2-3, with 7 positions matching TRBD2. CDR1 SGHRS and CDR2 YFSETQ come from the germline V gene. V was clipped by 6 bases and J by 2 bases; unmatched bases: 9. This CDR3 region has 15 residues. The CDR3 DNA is TGCGCCAGCACCTGGGCGGGGGACCTCACAGATACGCAGTATTTT. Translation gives CASTWAGDLTDTQYF.

In DNA, the CDR3 is TGCGCCAGCAGCTTGGGGACAGGGAATCTGTCCCTCCACTTT. Amino acid sequence: CASSLGTGNLSLHF. The rearrangement links TRBV5-1 to TRBJ1-6; TRBD1 matches 8 bases. After removal of 0 bases from V and 14 bases from J, the junction contained 7 bases not matched to a gene. This CDR3 comprises 14 residues. Looked up from germline, CDR1 is SGHRS and CDR2 is YFSETQ. Looking up the rest from reference TRBV5-1 and TRBJ1-6 gives the full variable domain: KAGVTQTPRYLIKTRGQQVTLSCSPISGHRSVSWYQQTPGQGLQFLFEYFSETQRNKGNFPGRFSGRQFSNSRSEMNVSTLELGDSALYLCASSLGTGNLSLHFGNGTRLTVT.

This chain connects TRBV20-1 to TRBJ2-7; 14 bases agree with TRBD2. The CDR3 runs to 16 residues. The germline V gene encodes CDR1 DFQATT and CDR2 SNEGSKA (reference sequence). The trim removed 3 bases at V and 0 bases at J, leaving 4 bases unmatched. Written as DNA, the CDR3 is TGCAGTGCTAGTCCCGGGACTAGCGGGAGCTCCTACGAGCAGTACTTC. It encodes CSASPGTSGSSYEQYF.

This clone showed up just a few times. In DNA, the CDR3 is TGTGCCAGCAGTTCCGGGACAGGGAGCAACACCATATATTTT. Translation: CASSSGTGSNTIYF. This sequence joins TRBV6-6 and TRBJ1-3, with TRBD1 matching over 9 bases. The V and J ends lost 4 bases and 7 bases, in that order; junction bases with no gene match: 5. In germline, CDR1 is MNHNY, CDR2 SVGAGI (reference sequence). The CDR3 spans 14 residues.

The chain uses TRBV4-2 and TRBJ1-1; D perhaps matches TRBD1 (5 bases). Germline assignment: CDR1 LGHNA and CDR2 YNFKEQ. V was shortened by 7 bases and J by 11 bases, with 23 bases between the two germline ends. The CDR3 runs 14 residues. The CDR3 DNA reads TGTGCCAGCACCCCGGAGGGACTCCCTGAATCCGCTTTCTTT. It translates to CASTPEGLPESAFF.

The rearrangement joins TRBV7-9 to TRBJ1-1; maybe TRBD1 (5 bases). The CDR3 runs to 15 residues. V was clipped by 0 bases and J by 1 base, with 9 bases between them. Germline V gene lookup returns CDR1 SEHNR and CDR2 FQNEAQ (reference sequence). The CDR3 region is CASSLAGQGNTEAFF. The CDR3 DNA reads TGTGCCAGCAGCTTAGCCGGGCAGGGGAACACTGAAGCTTTCTTT.

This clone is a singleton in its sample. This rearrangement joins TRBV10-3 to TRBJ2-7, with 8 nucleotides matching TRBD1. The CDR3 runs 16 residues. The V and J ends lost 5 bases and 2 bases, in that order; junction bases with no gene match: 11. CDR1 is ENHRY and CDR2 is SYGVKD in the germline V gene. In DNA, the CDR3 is TGTGCCATCAGTTACGGACAGGGCCACGATACCTACGAGCAGTACTTC. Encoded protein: CAISYGQGHDTYEQYF.

The DNA of the CDR3 is TGCGCCAGCAGCCAAGAAAACAGGCCCTACGAGCAGTACTTC. It is translated as CASSQENRPYEQYF. This chain joins TRBV4-1 and TRBJ2-7; perhaps TRBD1 as D (5 bases). V lost 0 bases to trimming and J lost 2 bases, with 8 bases between them. The CDR3 has 14 amino acids. CDR1 is MGHRA, CDR2 YSYEKL, per germline.

CDR3 region: CASSLRAHKNIQYF. The CDR3 nucleotides are TGTGCCAGCTCCTTGCGGGCCCACAAAAACATTCAGTACTTC. This chain uses TRBV6-6 with TRBJ2-4; perhaps TRBD2 as D (5 bases). V shed 8 bases and J shed 3 bases, with 14 bases lying between them. Germline V CDR1 and CDR2: MNHNY, SVGAGI (reference sequence). The CDR3 is 14 amino acids.